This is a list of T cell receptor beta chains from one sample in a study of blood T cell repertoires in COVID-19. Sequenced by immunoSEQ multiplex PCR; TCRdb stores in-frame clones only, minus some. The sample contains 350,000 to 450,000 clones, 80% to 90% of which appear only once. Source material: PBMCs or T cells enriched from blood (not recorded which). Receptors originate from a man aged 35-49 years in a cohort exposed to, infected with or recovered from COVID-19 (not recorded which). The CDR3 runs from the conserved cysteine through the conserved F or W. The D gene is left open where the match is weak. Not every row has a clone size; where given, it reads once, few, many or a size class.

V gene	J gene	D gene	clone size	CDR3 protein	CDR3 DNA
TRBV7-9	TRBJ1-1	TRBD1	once	CASSLRTGGYTEAFF	TGTGCCAGCAGCCTCCGGACAGGGGGCTACACTGAAGCTTTCTTT
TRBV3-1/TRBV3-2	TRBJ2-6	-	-	CASSQPGSGANVLTF	TGTGCCAGCAGCCAACCCGGCTCTGGGGCCAACGTCCTGACTTTC
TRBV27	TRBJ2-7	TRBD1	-	CAKPVDRPSYEQYF	TGTGCCAAACCCGTGGACAGGCCCTCCTACGAGCAGTACTTC
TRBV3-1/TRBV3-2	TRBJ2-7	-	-	CASSQDTYEQYF	TGTGCCAGCAGCCAAGACACTTACGAGCAGTACTTC
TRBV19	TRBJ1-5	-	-	CASSFRQNQPQHF	TGTGCCAGTAGCTTCAGACAGAATCAGCCCCAGCATTTT
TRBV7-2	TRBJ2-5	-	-	CASSYRETQYF	TGTGCCAGCAGCTACAGGGAGACCCAGTACTTC
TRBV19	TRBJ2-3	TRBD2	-	CASSTSGTDTQYF	TGTGCCAGTAGTACTAGCGGGACCGATACGCAGTATTTT
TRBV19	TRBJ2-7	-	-	CASRTTGVAGSYEQYF	TGTGCCAGTAGGACAACAGGGGTAGCGGGATCCTACGAGCAGTACTTC
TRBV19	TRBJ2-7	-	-	CASAKDGSYEQYF	TGTGCCAGCGCTAAAGACGGGTCCTACGAGCAGTACTTC
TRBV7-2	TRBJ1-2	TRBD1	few	CASSSQGALDGYTF	TGTGCCAGCAGCTCACAGGGGGCGCTTGATGGCTACACCTTC
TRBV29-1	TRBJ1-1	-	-	CSVGNTGLLPFF	TGCAGCGTTGGGAATACAGGTTTATTACCTTTCTTT
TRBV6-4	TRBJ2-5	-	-	CASSAGPQETQYF	TGTGCCAGCAGTGCAGGCCCCCAAGAGACCCAGTACTTC
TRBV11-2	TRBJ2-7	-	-	CASSLDFPSTNEQYF	TGTGCCAGCAGCTTAGATTTCCCTAGCACCAACGAGCAGTACTTC
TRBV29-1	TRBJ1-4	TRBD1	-	CSVGDRVGKLFF	TGCAGCGTTGGGGACAGGGTGGGAAAACTGTTTTTT
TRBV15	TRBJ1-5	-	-	CATSTGSQPQHF	TGTGCCACCAGCACCGGGTCTCAGCCCCAGCATTTT
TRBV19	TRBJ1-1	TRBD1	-	CASSIGWTGTEAFF	TGTGCCAGTAGTATCGGGTGGACAGGCACTGAAGCTTTCTTT
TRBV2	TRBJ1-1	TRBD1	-	CASTGQGAYTEAFF	TGTGCCAGCACCGGACAGGGGGCTTACACTGAAGCTTTCTTT
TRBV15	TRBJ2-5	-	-	CATSRDVGAETQYF	TGTGCCACCAGCAGAGATGTTGGGGCAGAGACCCAGTACTTC
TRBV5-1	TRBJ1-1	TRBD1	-	CASSLPGQGTEAFF	TGCGCCAGCAGCTTGCCCGGACAGGGGACTGAAGCTTTCTTT
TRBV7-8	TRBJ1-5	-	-	CASSFQDSSNQPQHF	TGTGCCAGCAGCTTTCAGGACAGTAGCAATCAGCCCCAGCATTTT
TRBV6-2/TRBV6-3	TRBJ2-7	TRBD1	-	CASSYSGTGTGEQYF	TGTGCCAGCAGTTACTCGGGGACAGGGACGGGCGAGCAGTACTTC
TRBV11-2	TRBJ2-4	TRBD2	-	CASSFEIAGGGQYF	TGTGCCAGCAGCTTTGAAATAGCGGGAGGGGGGCAGTACTTC
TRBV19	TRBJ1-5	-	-	CAAAVRRDQPQHF	TGTGCCGCCGCGGTTCGTCGCGATCAGCCCCAGCATTTT
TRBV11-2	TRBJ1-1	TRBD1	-	CASSSPRQGPEAFF	TGTGCCAGCAGCTCGCCGCGACAGGGCCCTGAAGCTTTCTTT
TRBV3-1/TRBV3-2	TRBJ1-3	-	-	CASSQQGGGNTIYF	TGTGCCAGCAGCCAACAGGGCGGTGGAAACACCATATATTTT
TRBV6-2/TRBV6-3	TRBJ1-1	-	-	CASSYSPGNTEAFF	TGTGCCAGCAGTTACTCCCCAGGGAACACTGAAGCTTTCTTT
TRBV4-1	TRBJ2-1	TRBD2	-	CASSHGYSTSGSYNEQFF	TGCGCCAGCAGCCACGGGTATTCGACTAGCGGGAGCTACAATGAGCAGTTCTTC
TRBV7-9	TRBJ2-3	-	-	CASLTEGDTQYF	TGTGCCAGCCTTACTGAGGGAGATACGCAGTATTTT
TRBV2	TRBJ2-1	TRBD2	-	CASRELVVAGGGEQFF	TGTGCCAGCAGGGAATTGGTGGTAGCGGGAGGGGGGGAGCAGTTCTTC
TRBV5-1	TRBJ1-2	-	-	CASRGVNYGYTF	TGCGCCAGCAGAGGGGTGAACTATGGCTACACCTTC
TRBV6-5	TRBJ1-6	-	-	CASSRELNSPLHF	TGTGCCAGCAGCCGCGAACTCAATTCACCCCTCCACTTT
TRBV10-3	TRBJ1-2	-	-	CAISETGLNYGYTF	TGTGCCATCAGTGAGACAGGGCTTAACTATGGCTACACCTTC
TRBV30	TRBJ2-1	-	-	CAWSPGFYNEQFF	TGTGCCTGGAGCCCAGGGTTCTACAATGAGCAGTTCTTC
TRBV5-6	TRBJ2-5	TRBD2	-	CASSLREGQETQYF	TGTGCCAGCAGCTTGCGGGAGGGCCAAGAGACCCAGTACTTC
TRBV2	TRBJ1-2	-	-	CASHVRGYGYTF	TGTGCCAGCCATGTACGGGGCTATGGCTACACCTTC
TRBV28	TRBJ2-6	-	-	CASSAQGRVSGANVLTF	TGTGCCAGCAGTGCACAGGGAAGGGTCTCTGGGGCCAACGTCCTGACTTTC
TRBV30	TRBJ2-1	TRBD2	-	CAWSFAGGPGEQFF	TGTGCCTGGAGTTTTGCGGGAGGGCCGGGTGAGCAGTTCTTC